This T cell receptor (beta chain) is from a study of blood T cell repertoires in COVID-19. For the study at large: Both acute and convalescent COVID-19 samples were obtained from the United States, Italy and Spain. The analysed material was cDNA or gDNA that came from T cells, B-cell-depleted T cells, or PBMCs.

In the authors' methods: Reference gene primer amplification in the assay estimated nucleated cell counts. Some clones are missing from TCRdb's copy, which holds only in-frame ones; the method was immunoSEQ multiplex PCR. For V, J and clone size, that table is used; D and trimming come from the DNA. The data hold almost 55,000 clones, with roughly 80% observed a single time. This clonotype was sampled from a man aged 50-59 years with acute or convalescent COVID-19. Sequences were obtained from peripheral blood.

The CDR3 nucleotides are TGCGCCAGCAGCTTGACGGGAGGTTTAGATACGCAGTATTTT. It yields the protein CASSLTGGLDTQYF. The genes are TRBV5-1 and TRBJ2-3; the match to TRBD2 covers 7 bases. CDR3 length: 14 residues. Per the germline V gene, CDR1 is SGHRS and CDR2 is YFSETQ. V shed 1 base and J 5 bases; nucleotides not matched to a gene: 4. Supplemented by reference TRBV5-1 and TRBJ2-3, the full variable domain reads KAGVTQTPRYLIKTRGQQVTLSCSPISGHRSVSWYQQTPGQGLQFLFEYFSETQRNKGNFPGRFSGRQFSNSRSEMNVSTLELGDSALYLCASSLTGGLDTQYFGPGTRLTVL.